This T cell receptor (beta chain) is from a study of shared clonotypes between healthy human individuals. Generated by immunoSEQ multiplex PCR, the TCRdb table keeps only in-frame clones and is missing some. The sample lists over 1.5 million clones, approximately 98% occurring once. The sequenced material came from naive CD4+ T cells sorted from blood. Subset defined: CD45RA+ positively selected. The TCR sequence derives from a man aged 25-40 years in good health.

Here the CDR3 reads CASSKLAGGPVNEQFF. The CDR3 bases are TGCGCCAGCAGCAAACTAGCGGGAGGGCCAGTCAATGAGCAGTTCTTC. The chain joins TRBV4-3 to TRBJ2-1, with 13 bases aligning to TRBD2. Trimming removed 5 bases from V and 6 bases from J; junction bases left unmatched: 7. The germline V gene has CDR1 LGHNA and CDR2 YSLEER. The CDR3 is made up of 16 amino acids.